This TCR beta chain was profiled in a study of blood T cell repertoires in COVID-19. About the study: Researchers got acute and convalescent COVID-19 samples from the United States, Italy and Spain. The cDNA or gDNA used as material had been derived from T cells, B-cell-depleted T cells, or PBMCs.

How the authors handled the data: For nucleated cells, counts were estimated from reference gene primer amplification. Sequenced by immunoSEQ multiplex PCR; TCRdb stores in-frame clones only, minus some. V, J and clone size were drawn from that table, and D and trimming were deduced from the DNA. The data contain over 250,000 clones, 75% to 90% of them singletons. The source of this sequence is a woman aged 70-85 years with COVID-19, enrolled during active disease. Source material: peripheral blood.

For the CDR3, the DNA is TGCGCCAGCACTCGAGACACAACCCAAGAGACCCAGTACTTC. It is translated as CASTRDTTQETQYF. This sequence joins TRBV5-1 and TRBJ2-5; D is unresolved. This CDR3 comprises 14 residues. V lost 6 bases and J lost 1, with 13 bases in between. Germline V gene lookup returns CDR1 SGHRS and CDR2 YFSETQ. The variable domain in full, with the rest retrieved from reference TRBV5-1 and TRBJ2-5, is KAGVTQTPRYLIKTRGQQVTLSCSPISGHRSVSWYQQTPGQGLQFLFEYFSETQRNKGNFPGRFSGRQFSNSRSEMNVSTLELGDSALYLCASTRDTTQETQYFGPGTRLLVL.